The clone carrying this T cell receptor beta chain was detected many times. Its target is not known. The data are from a study of T cells in Graves' hyperthyroidism and ophthalmopathy. RNA transcripts served as the template for amplifying TCR beta CDR3 regions. Carried out on the TCR CDR3, a first-round RT-PCR used the HTBI primer set. MiXCR was run by TCRdb on the multiplex PCR reads, yielding one entry per CDR3 protein. The sample lists about 350,000 distinct CDR3 sequences; less than 20% were seen once. Study-wide results and caveats: Ophthalmopathy and stable hyperthyroidism were told apart by a 13 V-J model. Blood shared most expanded thyroid clonotypes above 0.001.

Germline V CDR1 and CDR2: LNHDA, SQIVND (reference sequence). CDR3 length equals 15 residues. V lost 1 base, J lost 3 bases, and 13 bases lay in between. The study included ophthalmopathy patients with Clinical Activity Score at least 3, NOSPECS grade at least 4 and duration under 3 months. Orbital computed tomography and thyroid ultrasound, together with serum TRAb and thyroxine and clinical symptoms, were used for diagnoses. Sequencing was carried out using blood. This receptor was taken from a woman aged 40 to 50 with Graves' ophthalmopathy. The chain uses TRBV19 and TRBJ2-7, with D possibly matching TRBD1 (6 bases). The DNA for the CDR3 is TGTGCCAGTAGTATAGCCGGACAGATGGACTACGAGCAGTACTTC. Translated, it gives CASSIAGQMDYEQYF.